The subject of this entry is one T cell receptor (beta chain). As yet, its antigen is unknown. Since a much larger clone is just one base distant, this may be a read error. This sample was included in a study of T cell repertoires in cytomegalovirus infection. The overall study: Public signatures in TCR beta pointed to CMV infection and matching HLA type. Study-level findings and limits: There were HLA-C-restricted CMV-specific TCR beta clonotypes dominating the ex vivo response.

The CDR3 is 18 residues long. From germline, CDR1 is SGHVS and CDR2 FQNEAQ. TCRdb ran MiXCR on the reads and lists one entry per CDR3 protein. The profile shows 830,000 or so distinct CDR3 sequences, around a third of them singletons. This TCR derives from a human donor in good health (CMV status not recorded). Some clones in this sample may be carry-over from other donors' samples. This specimen was cultured CD8+ T cells from PBMCs, taken from culture after CMV antigen stimulation. The J gene is TRBJ2-7, the V gene TRBV7-8; 8 bases agree with TRBD2. CDR3: CVSSLAGSGSLGNYEQYF. CDR3 DNA: TGTGTCAGCAGCTTAGCGGGGTCCGGGAGCCTGGGCAACTACGAGCAGTACTTC.